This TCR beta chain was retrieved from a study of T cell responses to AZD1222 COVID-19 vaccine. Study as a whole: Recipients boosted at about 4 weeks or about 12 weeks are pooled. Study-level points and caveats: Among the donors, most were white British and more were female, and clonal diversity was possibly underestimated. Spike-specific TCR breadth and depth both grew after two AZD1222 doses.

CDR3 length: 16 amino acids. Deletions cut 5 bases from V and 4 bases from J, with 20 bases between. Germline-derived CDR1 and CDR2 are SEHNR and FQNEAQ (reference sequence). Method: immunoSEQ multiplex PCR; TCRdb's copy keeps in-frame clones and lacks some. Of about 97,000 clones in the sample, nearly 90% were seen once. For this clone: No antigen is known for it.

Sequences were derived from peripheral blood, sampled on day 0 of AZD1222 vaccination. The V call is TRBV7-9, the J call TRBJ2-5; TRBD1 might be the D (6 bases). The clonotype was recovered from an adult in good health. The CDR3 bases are TGTGCCAGCAGCCGAACTACAGGGCCTTTGGGAGAGACCCAGTACTTC. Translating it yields CASSRTTGPLGETQYF.